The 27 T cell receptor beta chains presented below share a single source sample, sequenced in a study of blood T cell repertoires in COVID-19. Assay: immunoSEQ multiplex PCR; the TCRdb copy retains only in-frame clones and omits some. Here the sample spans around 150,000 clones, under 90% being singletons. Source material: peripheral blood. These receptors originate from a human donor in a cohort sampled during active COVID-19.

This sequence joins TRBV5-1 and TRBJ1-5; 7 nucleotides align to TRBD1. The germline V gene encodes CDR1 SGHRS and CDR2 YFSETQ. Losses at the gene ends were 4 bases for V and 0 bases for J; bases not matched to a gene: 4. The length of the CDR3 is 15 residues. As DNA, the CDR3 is TGCGCCAGCAGCCGGACAGGAGATAGCAATCAGCCCCAGCATTTT. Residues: CASSRTGDSNQPQHF.

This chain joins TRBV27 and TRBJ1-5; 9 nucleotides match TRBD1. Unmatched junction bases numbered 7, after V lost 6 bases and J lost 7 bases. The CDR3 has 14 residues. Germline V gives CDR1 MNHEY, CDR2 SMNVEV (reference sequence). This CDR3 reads CASSLDRGNQPQHF. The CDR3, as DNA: TGTGCCAGCAGCTTGGACAGGGGTAACCAGCCCCAGCATTTT.

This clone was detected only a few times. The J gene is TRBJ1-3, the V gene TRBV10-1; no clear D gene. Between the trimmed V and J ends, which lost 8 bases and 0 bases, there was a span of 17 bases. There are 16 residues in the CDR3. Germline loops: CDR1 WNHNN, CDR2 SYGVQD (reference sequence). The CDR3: CASLTSRLSSGNTIYF. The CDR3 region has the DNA TGCGCCAGCCTCACCTCACGACTCAGCTCTGGAAACACCATATATTTT.

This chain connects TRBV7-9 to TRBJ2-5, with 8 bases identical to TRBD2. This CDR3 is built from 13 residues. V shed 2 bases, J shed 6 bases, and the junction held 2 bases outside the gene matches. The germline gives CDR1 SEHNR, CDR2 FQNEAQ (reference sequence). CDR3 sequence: CASSLSGGQTQYF. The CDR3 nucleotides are TGTGCCAGCAGCTTAAGCGGGGGTCAGACCCAGTACTTC.

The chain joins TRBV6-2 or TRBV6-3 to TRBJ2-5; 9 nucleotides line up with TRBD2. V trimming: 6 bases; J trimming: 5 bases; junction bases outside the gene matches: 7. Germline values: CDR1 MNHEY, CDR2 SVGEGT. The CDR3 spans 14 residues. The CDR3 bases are TGTGCCAGCAGCCAAGCGGGAGGAAGTGAGACCCAGTACTTC. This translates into CASSQAGGSETQYF.

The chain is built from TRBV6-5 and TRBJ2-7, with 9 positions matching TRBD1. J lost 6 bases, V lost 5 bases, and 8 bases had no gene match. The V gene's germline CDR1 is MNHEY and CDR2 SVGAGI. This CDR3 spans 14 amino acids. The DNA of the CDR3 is TGTGCCAGCAGTAGCCCGGACAGGGGATTCGAGCAGTACTTC. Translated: CASSSPDRGFEQYF.

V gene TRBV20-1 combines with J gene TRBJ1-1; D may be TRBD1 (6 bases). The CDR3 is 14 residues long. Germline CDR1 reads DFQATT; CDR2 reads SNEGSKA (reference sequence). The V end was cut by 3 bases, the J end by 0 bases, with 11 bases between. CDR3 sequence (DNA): TGCAGTGCTAGTCAGGACAGTCTGAACACTGAAGCTTTCTTT. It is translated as CSASQDSLNTEAFF.

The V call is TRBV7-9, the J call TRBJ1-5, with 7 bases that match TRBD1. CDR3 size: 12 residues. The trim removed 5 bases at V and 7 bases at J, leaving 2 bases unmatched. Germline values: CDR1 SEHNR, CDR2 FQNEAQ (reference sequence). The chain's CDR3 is CASSPRGQPQHF. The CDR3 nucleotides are TGTGCCAGCAGCCCCAGGGGGCAGCCCCAGCATTTT.

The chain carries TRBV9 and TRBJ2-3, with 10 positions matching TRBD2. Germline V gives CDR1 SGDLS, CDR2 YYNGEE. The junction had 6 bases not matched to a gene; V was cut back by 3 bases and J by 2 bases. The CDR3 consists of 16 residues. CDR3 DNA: TGTGCCAGCAGCGGGAGCGGGGGGGTACACACAGATACGCAGTATTTT. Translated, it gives CASSGSGGVHTDTQYF.

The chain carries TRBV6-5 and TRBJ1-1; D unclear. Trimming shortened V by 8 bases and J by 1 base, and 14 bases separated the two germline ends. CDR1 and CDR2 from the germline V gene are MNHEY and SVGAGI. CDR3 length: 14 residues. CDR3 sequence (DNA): TGTGCCAGCGCGATGAGGGTCGGGAACACTGAAGCTTTCTTT. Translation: CASAMRVGNTEAFF.

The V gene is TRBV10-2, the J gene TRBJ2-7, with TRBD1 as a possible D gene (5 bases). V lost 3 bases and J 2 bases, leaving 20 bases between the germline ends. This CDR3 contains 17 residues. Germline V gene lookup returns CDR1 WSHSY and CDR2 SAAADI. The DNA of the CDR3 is TGCGCCAGCAGTGATCCGTCAGGTCTGGGGCTGGCCTACGAGCAGTACTTC. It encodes CASSDPSGLGLAYEQYF.

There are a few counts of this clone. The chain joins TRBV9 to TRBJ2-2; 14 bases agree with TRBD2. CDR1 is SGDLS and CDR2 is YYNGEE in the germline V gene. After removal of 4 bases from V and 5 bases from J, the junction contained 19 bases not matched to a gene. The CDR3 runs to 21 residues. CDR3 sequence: CASSPEPLETSGGAWTGELFF. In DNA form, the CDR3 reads TGTGCCAGCAGCCCGGAGCCCCTGGAGACTAGCGGGGGGGCCTGGACCGGGGAGCTGTTTTTT.

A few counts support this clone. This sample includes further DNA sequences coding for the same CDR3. The CDR3, as DNA: TGTGCCAGCAGTTACACCAGAAACACTGAAGCTTTCTTT. Protein sequence: CASSYTRNTEAFF. This chain uses TRBV6-5 with TRBJ1-1; D gene uncertain. The V end was cut by 2 bases, the J end by 2 bases, with 6 bases between. Germline CDR1 and CDR2: MNHEY and SVGAGI. The CDR3 is 13 residues long.

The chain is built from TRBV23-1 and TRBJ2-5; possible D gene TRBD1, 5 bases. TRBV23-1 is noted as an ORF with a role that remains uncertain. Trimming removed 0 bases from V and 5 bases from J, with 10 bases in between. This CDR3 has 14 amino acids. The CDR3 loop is CASSQSRRQETQYF. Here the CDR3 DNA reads TGCGCCAGCAGTCAATCGCGTAGACAGGAGACCCAGTACTTC.

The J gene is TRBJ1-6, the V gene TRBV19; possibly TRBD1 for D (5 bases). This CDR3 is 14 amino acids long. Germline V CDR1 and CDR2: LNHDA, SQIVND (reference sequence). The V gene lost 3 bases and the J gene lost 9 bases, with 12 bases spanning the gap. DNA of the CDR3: TGTGCCAGTAGTATCAGGGATGGGGCTTCACCCCTCCACTTT. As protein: CASSIRDGASPLHF.

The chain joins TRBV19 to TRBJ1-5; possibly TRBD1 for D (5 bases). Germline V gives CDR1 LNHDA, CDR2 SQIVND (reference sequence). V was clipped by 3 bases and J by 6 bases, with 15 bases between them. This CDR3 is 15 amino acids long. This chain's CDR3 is CASSIAGLEGQPQHF. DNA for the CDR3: TGTGCCAGTAGTATCGCAGGGCTGGAGGGTCAGCCCCAGCATTTT.

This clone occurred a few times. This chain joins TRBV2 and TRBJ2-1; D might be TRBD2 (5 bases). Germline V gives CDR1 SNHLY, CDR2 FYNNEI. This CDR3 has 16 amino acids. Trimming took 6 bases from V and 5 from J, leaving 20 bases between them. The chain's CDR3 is CASRRLLSARDNEQFF. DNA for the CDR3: TGTGCCAGCAGGAGGCTACTATCCGCGCGGGACAATGAGCAGTTCTTC.

The CDR3 DNA reads as TGTGCCAGCAGCTACGCCGGGGGGAGAGGCGAGACCCAGTACTTC. It encodes CASSYAGGRGETQYF. The chain has TRBV7-6 and TRBJ2-5, with 7 bases fitting TRBD2. Germline CDR1 is SGHVS and CDR2 is FNYEAQ. V lost 4 bases to trimming and J lost 5 bases; unmatched junction nucleotides: 10. The CDR3 covers 15 residues.

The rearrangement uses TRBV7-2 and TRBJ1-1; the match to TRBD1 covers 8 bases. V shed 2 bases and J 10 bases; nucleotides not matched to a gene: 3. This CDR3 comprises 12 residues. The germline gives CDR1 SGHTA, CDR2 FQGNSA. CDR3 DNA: TGTGCCAGCAGCTTACCAGGGGGCGCAGCTTTCTTT. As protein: CASSLPGGAAFF.

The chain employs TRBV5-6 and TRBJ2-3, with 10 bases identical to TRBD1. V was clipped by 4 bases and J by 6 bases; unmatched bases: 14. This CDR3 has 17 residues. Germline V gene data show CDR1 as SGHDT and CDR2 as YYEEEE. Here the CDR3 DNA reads TGTGCCAGCAGCCACAGCTTCCGAGACAGGGGGCCGGATACGCAGTATTTT. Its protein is CASSHSFRDRGPDTQYF.

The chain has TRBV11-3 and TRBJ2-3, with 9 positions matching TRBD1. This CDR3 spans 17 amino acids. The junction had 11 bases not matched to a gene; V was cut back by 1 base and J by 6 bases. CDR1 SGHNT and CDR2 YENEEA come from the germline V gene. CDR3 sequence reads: CASSLGDRVEVGDTQYF. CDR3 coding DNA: TGTGCCAGCAGCTTAGGGGACAGGGTTGAGGTCGGTGATACGCAGTATTTT.

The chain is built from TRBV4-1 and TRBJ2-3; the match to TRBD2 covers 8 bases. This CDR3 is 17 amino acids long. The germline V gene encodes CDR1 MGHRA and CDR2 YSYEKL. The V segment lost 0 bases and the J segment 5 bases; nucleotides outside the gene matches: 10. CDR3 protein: CASSQDNTGGPGDTQYF. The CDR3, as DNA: TGCGCCAGCAGCCAAGATAATACGGGGGGGCCGGGAGATACGCAGTATTTT.

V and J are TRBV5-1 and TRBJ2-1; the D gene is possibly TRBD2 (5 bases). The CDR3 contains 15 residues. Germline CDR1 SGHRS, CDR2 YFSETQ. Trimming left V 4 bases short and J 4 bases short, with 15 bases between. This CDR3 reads CASSPSGGYYNEQFF. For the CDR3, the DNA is TGCGCCAGCAGCCCCTCCGGCGGGTATTACAATGAGCAGTTCTTC.

Here the CDR3 DNA reads TGTGCCAGCTCACCACTGATAGATCAGCCCCAGCATTTT. This codes for CASSPLIDQPQHF. The gene calls are TRBV18 and TRBJ1-5; D ambiguous. CDR1 is KGHSH and CDR2 is LQKENI in the germline V gene. Between the trimmed V and J ends, which lost 1 base and 5 bases, there was a span of 6 bases. The CDR3 covers 13 residues.

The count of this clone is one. CDR3 region: CATSESGQGSYNEQFF. The CDR3 DNA sequence: TGTGCCACCAGTGAATCGGGACAGGGGTCCTACAATGAGCAGTTCTTC. This chain connects TRBV24-1 to TRBJ2-1; 10 bases agree with TRBD1. The germline V gene encodes CDR1 KGHDR and CDR2 SFDVKD. V shed 4 bases and J 1 base; nucleotides not matched to a gene: 3. There are 16 residues in the CDR3.

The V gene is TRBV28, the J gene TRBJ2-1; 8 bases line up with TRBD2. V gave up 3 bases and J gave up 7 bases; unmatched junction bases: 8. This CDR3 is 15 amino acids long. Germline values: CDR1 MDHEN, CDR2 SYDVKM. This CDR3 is CASSFWASGLNEQFF. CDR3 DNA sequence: TGTGCCAGCAGTTTTTGGGCTAGCGGGTTGAATGAGCAGTTCTTC.

CDR3 sequence reads: CASSLTGDTEAFF. DNA of the CDR3: TGTGCCAGCAGCTTGACAGGGGACACTGAAGCTTTCTTT. This chain connects TRBV7-9 to TRBJ1-1; 8 bases agree with TRBD1. The junction had 0 bases not matched to a gene; V was cut back by 3 bases and J by 3 bases. CDR1 and CDR2 from the germline V gene are SEHNR and FQNEAQ (reference sequence). The length of the CDR3 is 13 residues. The variable domain in full, completed from reference TRBV7-9 and TRBJ1-1, reads DTGVSQNPRHKITKRGQNVTFRCDPISEHNRLYWYRQTLGQGPEFLTYFQNEAQLEKSRLLSDRFSAERPKGSFSTLEIQRTEQGDSAMYLCASSLTGDTEAFFGQGTRLTVV.